This entry lists 14 T cell receptor beta chains sequenced from one sample in a study of T cell responses to AZD1222 COVID-19 vaccine. This table comes from immunoSEQ multiplex PCR, and its TCRdb copy is limited to in-frame clones, with some not included. The table has 150,000 to 200,000 clones, around 88% seen once; the top ten hold less than 0.55%. The source was peripheral blood, collected on day 0 of AZD1222 vaccination. The receptors shown here come from an adult in good health.

The V call is TRBV28, the J call TRBJ2-3, with 7 bases matching TRBD2. After removal of 6 bases from V and 0 bases from J, the junction contained 9 bases not matched to a gene. There are 16 residues in the CDR3. From germline, CDR1 is MDHEN and CDR2 SYDVKM. CDR3 DNA: TGTGCCAGCAGGCCTCTAGCGGCATATAGCACAGATACGCAGTATTTT. The encoded protein is CASRPLAAYSTDTQYF.

This chain uses TRBV29-1 with TRBJ1-4, with a weak D call TRBD1 (6 bases). The V and J ends lost 6 bases and 4 bases respectively, with 12 bases between them. The CDR3 loop spans 13 amino acids. The germline gives CDR1 SQVTM, CDR2 ANQGSEA. CDR3 loop: CSVQADSNEKLFF. DNA for the CDR3: TGCAGCGTCCAGGCGGACAGTAATGAAAAACTGTTTTTT.

This clone occurred a few times. The chain recombines TRBV5-4 with TRBJ2-7; 7 positions agree with TRBD1. Trimming at V came to 4 bases and at J to 2 bases, leaving 6 bases not matched to a gene. Germline CDR1 reads SGHNT; CDR2 reads YYREEE (reference sequence). The CDR3 consists of 14 residues. CDR3 region: CASSPGQPTYEQYF. The CDR3, as DNA: TGTGCCAGCAGCCCGGGACAGCCAACCTACGAGCAGTACTTC.

About this clone: This specimen includes other DNA sequences encoding the same CDR3. The chain employs TRBV5-1 and TRBJ1-6; D is undetermined. The V end was cut by 4 bases, the J end by 6 bases, with 5 bases between. Germline-derived CDR1 and CDR2 are SGHRS and YFSETQ. The CDR3 totals 12 residues. CDR3: CASSQANSPLHF. The CDR3 nucleotides read TGCGCCAGCAGCCAGGCTAATTCACCCCTCCACTTT.

The V gene is TRBV28, the J gene TRBJ2-1; TRBD2 matches at 7 bases. This CDR3 has 10 amino acids. J gave up 7 bases and V 10 bases, and 1 base lay outside the gene matches. Germline assignment: CDR1 MDHEN and CDR2 SYDVKM. The CDR3 loop reads CATGRNEQFF. DNA of the CDR3: TGTGCCACCGGGAGGAATGAGCAGTTCTTC.

The rearrangement links TRBV15 to TRBJ1-1; D uncertain. CDR1 LNHNV and CDR2 YYDKDF come from the germline V gene (reference sequence). The CDR3 runs to 15 residues. Between the trimmed V and J ends, which lost 1 base and 0 bases, there was a span of 9 bases. CDR3 in amino acids: CATSRGSRLNTEAFF. CDR3 DNA sequence: TGTGCCACCAGCAGAGGTAGCAGGTTGAACACTGAAGCTTTCTTT.

The rearrangement uses TRBV5-5 and TRBJ2-1, with D tentatively TRBD2 (6 bases). The CDR3 totals 15 residues. With 0 bases removed from V and 3 bases from J, the gap between germline ends came to 10 bases. Germline CDR1 reads SGHKS; CDR2 reads YYEKEE (reference sequence). The CDR3 nucleotides are TGTGCCAGCAGCTTGGGAATAGCGGACTACAATGAGCAGTTCTTC. Its translation: CASSLGIADYNEQFF.

The rearrangement joins TRBV9 to TRBJ2-7; TRBD2 matches 13 bases. Per germline, CDR1 SGDLS and CDR2 YYNGEE. There are 16 residues in the CDR3. V shed 0 bases, J shed 6 bases, and the junction held 6 bases outside the gene matches. The CDR3 coding sequence is TGTGCCAGCAGCGTAGAGAGGACTAGCGGGAGTTTCGAGCAGTACTTC. This sequence encodes CASSVERTSGSFEQYF.

The chain employs TRBV6-5 and TRBJ1-1, with D unresolved. V was clipped by 8 bases and J by 7 bases, with 11 bases between them. Germline CDR1 reads MNHEY; CDR2 reads SVGAGI. CDR3 length: 11 amino acids. The CDR3 protein is CASSSYREAFF. In DNA, the CDR3 is TGTGCCAGCTCTTCGTATCGTGAAGCTTTCTTT.

The chain joins TRBV7-6 to TRBJ2-6; D gene ambiguous. V lost 5 bases to trimming and J lost 1 base, with 18 bases between them. CDR1 is SGHVS and CDR2 is FNYEAQ in the germline V gene. This CDR3 has 18 residues. CDR3 residues: CASSPQLQFLSGANVLTF. The CDR3 bases are TGTGCCAGCAGCCCCCAACTACAATTCCTATCTGGGGCCAACGTCCTGACTTTC.

This clone was found once. This rearrangement joins TRBV3-1 (or the pseudogene TRBV3-2) to TRBJ2-1; the D is unclear. This CDR3 contains 14 residues. V lost 5 bases to trimming and J lost 5 bases, with 13 bases between them. Germline V gene sequence: CDR1 LGHDT, CDR2 YNNKEL (reference sequence). CDR3 DNA sequence: TGTGCCAGCAGCTCAGTCAGACTCAACAATGAGCAGTTCTTC. Amino acids: CASSSVRLNNEQFF.

CDR3 region: CASSITQGAKNIQYF. The CDR3 DNA sequence: TGTGCCAGTAGTATAACCCAGGGGGCCAAAAACATTCAGTACTTC. The chain recombines TRBV19 with TRBJ2-4; TRBD1 is a possible D gene (6 bases). This CDR3 comprises 15 residues. Looked up from germline, CDR1 is LNHDA and CDR2 is SQIVND (reference sequence). Trimming stripped 2 bases from V and 1 base from J, with 9 bases between.

This chain connects TRBV5-1 to TRBJ2-1, with TRBD2 matching 9 bases. CDR1 and CDR2 (germline): SGHRS, YFSETQ. The CDR3 has 19 amino acids. V lost 4 bases to trimming and J lost 0 bases; unmatched junction nucleotides: 14. The CDR3 region is CASSASGTSLRSSYNEQFF. CDR3 bases: TGCGCCAGCAGCGCCTCCGGGACTAGCCTTAGGAGCTCCTACAATGAGCAGTTCTTC.

The gene calls are TRBV7-2 and TRBJ2-1, with 7 nucleotides matching TRBD2. Losses at the gene ends were 2 bases for V and 4 bases for J; bases not matched to a gene: 5. In germline, CDR1 is SGHTA, CDR2 FQGNSA. This CDR3 contains 15 residues. The CDR3 region is CASSLLGGPYNEQFF. The CDR3 region has the DNA TGTGCCAGCAGCTTATTGGGAGGGCCGTACAATGAGCAGTTCTTC.